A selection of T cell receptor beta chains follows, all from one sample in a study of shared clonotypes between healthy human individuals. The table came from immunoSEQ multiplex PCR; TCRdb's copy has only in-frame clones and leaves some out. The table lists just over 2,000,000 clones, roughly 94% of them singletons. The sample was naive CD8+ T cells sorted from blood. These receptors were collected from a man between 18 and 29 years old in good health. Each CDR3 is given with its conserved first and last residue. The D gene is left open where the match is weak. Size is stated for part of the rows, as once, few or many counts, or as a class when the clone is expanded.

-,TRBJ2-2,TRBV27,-,TGTGCCAGCGGTGAAGGGGAGCTGTTTTTT,CASGEGELFF
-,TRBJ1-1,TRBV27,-,TGTGCCAGCAGTCTGCGTATGGGGTTCACTGAAGCTTTCTTT,CASSLRMGFTEAFF
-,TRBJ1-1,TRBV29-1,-,TGCAGCGTTGTAGTAGTTGAAGCTTTCTTT,CSVVVVEAFF
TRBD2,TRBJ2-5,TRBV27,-,TGTGCCAGCAGTTTTACTAGCGGGGGGGTTGAGACCCAGTACTTC,CASSFTSGGVETQYF
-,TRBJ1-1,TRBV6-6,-,TGTGCCAGCAGTCTTGCCGTGAACACTGAAGCTTTCTTT,CASSLAVNTEAFF
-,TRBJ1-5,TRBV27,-,TGTGCCAGCAGTCTCAATGACGGAGACAATCAGCCCCAGCATTTT,CASSLNDGDNQPQHF
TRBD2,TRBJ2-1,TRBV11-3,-,TGTGCCAGCAGCGCCCGGGGTAGCGGGGACAATGAGCAGTTCTTC,CASSARGSGDNEQFF
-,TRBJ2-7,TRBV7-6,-,TGTGCCAGCAGCTTCCGCATGGGGGCAGGATACGAGCAGTACTTC,CASSFRMGAGYEQYF
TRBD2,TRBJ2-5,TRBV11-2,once,TGTGCCAGCAGCTTAGTGGGGGGAGGGGAGACCCAGTACTTC,CASSLVGGGETQYF
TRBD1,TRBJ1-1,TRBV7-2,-,TGTGCCAGCAGCTCAGGGGGGGGTTTCACTGAAGCTTTCTTT,CASSSGGGFTEAFF
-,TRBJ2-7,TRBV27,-,TGTGCCAGCAGCCTATCTGGCGAGCAGTACTTC,CASSLSGEQYF
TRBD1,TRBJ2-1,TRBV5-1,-,TGCGCCAGCAGCTGGACAGGGCACAATGAGCAGTTCTTC,CASSWTGHNEQFF
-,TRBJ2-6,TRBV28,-,TGTGCCAGCACCCTAGGGGACCCCCTCTCTGGGGCCAACGTCCTGACTTTC,CASTLGDPLSGANVLTF
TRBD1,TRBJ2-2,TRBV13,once,TGTGCCAGCAGCTCAAACAGGGGGCGGACCGGGGAGCTGTTTTTT,CASSSNRGRTGELFF
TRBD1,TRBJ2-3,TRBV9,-,TGTGCCAGCAGCCCGGAGACAGGGGTAGGGACAGATACGCAGTATTTT,CASSPETGVGTDTQYF